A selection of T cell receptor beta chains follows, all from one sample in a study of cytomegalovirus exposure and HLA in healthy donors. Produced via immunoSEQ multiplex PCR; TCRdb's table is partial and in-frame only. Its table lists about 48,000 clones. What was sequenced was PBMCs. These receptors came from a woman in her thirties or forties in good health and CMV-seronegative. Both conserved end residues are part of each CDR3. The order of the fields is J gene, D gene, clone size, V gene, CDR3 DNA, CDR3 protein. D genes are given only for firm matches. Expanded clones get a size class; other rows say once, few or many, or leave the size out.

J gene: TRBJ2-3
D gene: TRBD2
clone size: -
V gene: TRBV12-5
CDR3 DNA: TGTGCTAGTGGTTTGGTTCAGACTAGCGGGGGCTCCCCAGATACGCAGTATTTT
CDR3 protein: CASGLVQTSGGSPDTQYF

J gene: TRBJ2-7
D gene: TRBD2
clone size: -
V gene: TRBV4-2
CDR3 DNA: TGTGCCAGCAGCCAAGATGGAGTAGCGGGGGGATACGAGCAGTACTTC
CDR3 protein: CASSQDGVAGGYEQYF

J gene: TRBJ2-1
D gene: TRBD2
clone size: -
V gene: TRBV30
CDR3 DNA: TGTGCCTGGAGTGCCGGACTAGCCTTCTATGAGCAGTTCTTC
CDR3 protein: CAWSAGLAFYEQFF

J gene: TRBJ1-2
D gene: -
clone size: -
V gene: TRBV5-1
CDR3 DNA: TGCGCCAGCAGCTCCCAACAGGGAAATGGCTACACCTTC
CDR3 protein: CASSSQQGNGYTF

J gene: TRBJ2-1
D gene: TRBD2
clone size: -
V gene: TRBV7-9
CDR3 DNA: TGTGCCAGCAGCTTACTCTCGGCGGGAGTAAATGAGCAGTTCTTC
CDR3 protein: CASSLLSAGVNEQFF

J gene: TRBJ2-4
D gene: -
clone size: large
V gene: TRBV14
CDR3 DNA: TGTGCCAGCAGCCAAGGTGGGCCGTATGCCAAAAACATTCAGTACTTC
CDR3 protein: CASSQGGPYAKNIQYF

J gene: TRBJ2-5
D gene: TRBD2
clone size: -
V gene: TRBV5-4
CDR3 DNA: TGTGCCAGCAGCGAGATCACTAGCGGGGGTGAGACCCAGTACTTC
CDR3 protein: CASSEITSGGETQYF

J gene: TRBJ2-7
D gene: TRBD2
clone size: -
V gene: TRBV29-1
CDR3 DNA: TGCAGCGTCGTCCTTAGCGGGAGAGTCCACGAGCAGTACTTC
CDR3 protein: CSVVLSGRVHEQYF

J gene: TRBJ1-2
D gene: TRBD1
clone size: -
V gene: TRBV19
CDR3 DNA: TGTGCCAGTAGTACCCGGGACAGGGGCCCCCTGGGGGGCTACACCTTC
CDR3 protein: CASSTRDRGPLGGYTF

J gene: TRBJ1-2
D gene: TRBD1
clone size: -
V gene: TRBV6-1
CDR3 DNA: TGTGCCAGTAGCAGACAGGGGGCTTTCTATGGCTACACCTTC
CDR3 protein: CASSRQGAFYGYTF

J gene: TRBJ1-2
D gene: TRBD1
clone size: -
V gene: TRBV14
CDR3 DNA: TGTGCCAGCAGCCAAGGAGGGACAGGGGGCGAGAATGGCTACACCTTC
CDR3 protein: CASSQGGTGGENGYTF

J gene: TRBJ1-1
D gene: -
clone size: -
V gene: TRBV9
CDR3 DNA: TGTGCCAGCAGCGTAGACCAGGACACTGAAGCTTTCTTT
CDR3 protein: CASSVDQDTEAFF

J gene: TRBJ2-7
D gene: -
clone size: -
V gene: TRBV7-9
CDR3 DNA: TGTGCCAGCAGCTTCCTAGTGATCGACGAGCAGTACTTC
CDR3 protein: CASSFLVIDEQYF

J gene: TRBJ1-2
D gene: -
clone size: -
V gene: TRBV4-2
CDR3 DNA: TGTGCCAGCAGCCAACAACCAAAGGGGTACTCTAGTTCTAACTATGGCTACACCTTC
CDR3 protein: CASSQQPKGYSSSNYGYTF

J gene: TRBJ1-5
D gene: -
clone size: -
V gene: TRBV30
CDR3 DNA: TGTGCCTGGAGTGTACAGGGAAATCAGCCCCAGCATTTT
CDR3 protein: CAWSVQGNQPQHF

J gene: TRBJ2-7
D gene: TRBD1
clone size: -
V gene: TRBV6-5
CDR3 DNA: TGTGCCAGCAGTTCCGGGACAGGGAGGTACGAGCAGTACTTC
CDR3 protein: CASSSGTGRYEQYF

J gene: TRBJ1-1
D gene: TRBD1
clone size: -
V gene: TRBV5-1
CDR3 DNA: TGCGCCAGCAGCTGGACAGGGACTGAAGCTTTCTTT
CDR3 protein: CASSWTGTEAFF

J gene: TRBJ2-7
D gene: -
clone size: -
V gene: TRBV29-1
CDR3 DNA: TGCAGCGTTGAAATCCAGGGATACTCGTACGAGCAGTACTTC
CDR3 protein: CSVEIQGYSYEQYF

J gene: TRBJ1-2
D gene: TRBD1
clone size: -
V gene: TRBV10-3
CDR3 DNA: TGTGCCATCAGTGAGCCTCTGACAGGGATGATAAACTATGGCTACACCTTC
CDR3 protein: CAISEPLTGMINYGYTF

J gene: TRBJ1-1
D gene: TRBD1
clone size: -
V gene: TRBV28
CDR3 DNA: TGTGCCAGCAGTCGCCGCCCGGGACAGGGGAACACTGAAGCTTTCTTT
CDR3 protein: CASSRRPGQGNTEAFF

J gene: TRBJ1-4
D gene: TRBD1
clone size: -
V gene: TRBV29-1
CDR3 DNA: TGCAGCGTGGGGACAGATATTAGCCCTGAAAAACTGTTTTTT
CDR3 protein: CSVGTDISPEKLFF

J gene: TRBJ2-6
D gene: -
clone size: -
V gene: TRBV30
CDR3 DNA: TGTGCCTGGAGTGTACGGGGTAGAGGACAGCGGATACCTAGGGCCAACGTCCTGACTTTC
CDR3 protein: CAWSVRGRGQRIPRANVLTF

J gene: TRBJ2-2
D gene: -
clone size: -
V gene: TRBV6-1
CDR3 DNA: TGTGCCAGCAGGGAACAGGGTTCCACCGGGGAGCTGTTTTTT
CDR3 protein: CASREQGSTGELFF

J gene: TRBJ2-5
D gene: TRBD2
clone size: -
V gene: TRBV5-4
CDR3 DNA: TGTGCCAGCAGCTTTTGGACTAGCGGGAGCCAGACCCAGTACTTC
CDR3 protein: CASSFWTSGSQTQYF

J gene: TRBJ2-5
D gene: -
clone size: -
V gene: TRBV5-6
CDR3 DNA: TGTGCCAGCAGCCCTTCGGAGTGGGAGACCCAGTACTTC
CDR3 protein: CASSPSEWETQYF

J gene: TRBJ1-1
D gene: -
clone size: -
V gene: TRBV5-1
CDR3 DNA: TGCGCCAGCAGCTTGGGCGGGGGGGGCACTGAAGCTTTCTTT
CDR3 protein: CASSLGGGGTEAFF

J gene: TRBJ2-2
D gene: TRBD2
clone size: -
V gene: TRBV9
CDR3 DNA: TGTGCCAGCAGCCCATGGACTAGCGGGAGCACCGGGGAGCTGTTTTTT
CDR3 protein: CASSPWTSGSTGELFF

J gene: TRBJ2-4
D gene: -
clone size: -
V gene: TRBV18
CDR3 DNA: TGTGCCAGCTCACTAACAGGGACCAAAAACATTCAGTACTTC
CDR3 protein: CASSLTGTKNIQYF

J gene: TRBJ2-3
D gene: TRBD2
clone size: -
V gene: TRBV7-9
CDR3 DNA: TGTGCCAGCAGCTTATGGGGGCGGGCTGCGCGGGAGGACGCAGATACGCAGTATTTT
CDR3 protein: CASSLWGRAAREDADTQYF

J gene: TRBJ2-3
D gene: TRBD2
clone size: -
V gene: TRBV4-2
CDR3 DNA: TGTGCCAGCAGCCAAGATGTAGGCGGGGGGGGTACAGATACGCAGTATTTT
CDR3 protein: CASSQDVGGGGTDTQYF

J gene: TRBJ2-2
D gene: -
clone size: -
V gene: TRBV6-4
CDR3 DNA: TGTGCCAGCAGTGTGGGAGGTGAAGCCGGGGAGCTGTTTTTT
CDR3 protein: CASSVGGEAGELFF

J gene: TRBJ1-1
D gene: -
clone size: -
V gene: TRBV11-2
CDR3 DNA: TGTGCCAGCAGCTTACACAGTGAAGCTTTCTTT
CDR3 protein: CASSLHSEAFF

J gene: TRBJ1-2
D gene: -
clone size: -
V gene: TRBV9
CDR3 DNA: TGTGCCAGCAGCGTGGGGGGAGGTGGAGGATATGGCTACACCTTC
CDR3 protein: CASSVGGGGGYGYTF

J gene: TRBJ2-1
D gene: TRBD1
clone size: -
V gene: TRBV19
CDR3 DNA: TGTGCCAGTAGTCCCGGACAGGGGACAAAGCAGTTCTTC
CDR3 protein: CASSPGQGTKQFF

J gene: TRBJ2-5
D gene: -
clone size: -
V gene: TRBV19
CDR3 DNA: TGTGCCAGTAGTATAGTCCCGGAGGAGACCCAGTACTTC
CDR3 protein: CASSIVPEETQYF

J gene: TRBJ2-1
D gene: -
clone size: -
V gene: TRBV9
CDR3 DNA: TGTGCCAGCAGCGTAGGGACAGAAAATGAGCAGTTCTTC
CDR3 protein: CASSVGTENEQFF

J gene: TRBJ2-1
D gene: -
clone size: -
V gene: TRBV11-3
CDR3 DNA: TGTGCCAGCAGCCGCGGGAATGAGCAGTTCTTC
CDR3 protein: CASSRGNEQFF

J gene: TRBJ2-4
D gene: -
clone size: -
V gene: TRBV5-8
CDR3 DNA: TGTGCCAGCAGCTTCCGTGACGGGTCAGGGATGAGGACCAAAAACATTCAGTACTTC
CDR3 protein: CASSFRDGSGMRTKNIQYF

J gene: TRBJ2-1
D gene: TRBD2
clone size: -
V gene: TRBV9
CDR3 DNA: TGTGCCAGCAGCGTAGGCGGGGGGTTGGACAATGAGCAGTTCTTC
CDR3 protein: CASSVGGGLDNEQFF

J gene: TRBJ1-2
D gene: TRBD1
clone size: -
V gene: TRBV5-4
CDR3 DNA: TGTGCCAGCAGCTCCCGACAGGGGGCAAACTATGGCTACACCTTC
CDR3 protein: CASSSRQGANYGYTF

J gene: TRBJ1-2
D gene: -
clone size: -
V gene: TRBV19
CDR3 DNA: TGTGCCAGTAGTATAGTGGGAACAGGGATGGACTATGGCTACACCTTC
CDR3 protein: CASSIVGTGMDYGYTF

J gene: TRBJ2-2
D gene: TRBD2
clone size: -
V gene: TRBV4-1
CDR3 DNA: TGCGCCAGCAGCCAAGAAGCCAGCGGGGGGGCCTGGTTAGCCGGGGAGCTGTTTTTT
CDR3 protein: CASSQEASGGAWLAGELFF

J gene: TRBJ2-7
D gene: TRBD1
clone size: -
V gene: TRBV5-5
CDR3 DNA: TGTGCCAGCAGCTGGGGACAGGGCTCCTACGAGCAGTACTTC
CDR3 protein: CASSWGQGSYEQYF

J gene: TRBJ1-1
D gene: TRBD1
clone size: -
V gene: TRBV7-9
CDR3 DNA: TGTGCCAGCAGCTGGGGGACAGGGATTTCTACTGAAGCTTTCTTT
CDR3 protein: CASSWGTGISTEAFF

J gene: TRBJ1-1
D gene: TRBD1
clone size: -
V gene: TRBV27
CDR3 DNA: TGTGCCAGCAGTTACCGGGACAGGGAGACCCGAGGAGCTTTCTTT
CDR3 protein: CASSYRDRETRGAFF

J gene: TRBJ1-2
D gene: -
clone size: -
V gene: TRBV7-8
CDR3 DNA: TGTGCCAGCAGCCTGAGGGAGGGTAACTATGGCTACACCTTC
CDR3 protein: CASSLREGNYGYTF

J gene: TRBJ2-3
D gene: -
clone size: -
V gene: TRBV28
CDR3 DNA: TGTGCCAGCTCCCGGCGGAGAGGCGCAGATACGCAGTATTTT
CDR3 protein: CASSRRRGADTQYF

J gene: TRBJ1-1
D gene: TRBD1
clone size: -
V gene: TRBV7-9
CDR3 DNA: TGTGCCAGCAGCTCCCAGGGGGCTAGAAACACTGAAGCTTTCTTT
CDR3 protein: CASSSQGARNTEAFF

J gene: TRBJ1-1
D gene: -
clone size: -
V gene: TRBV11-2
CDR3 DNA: TGTGCCAGCAGCGCTACAGGGTACACTGAAGCTTTCTTT
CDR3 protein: CASSATGYTEAFF

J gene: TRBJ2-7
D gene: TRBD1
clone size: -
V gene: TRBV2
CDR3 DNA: TGTGCCAGCAGTGAACGGGACAGTGCCCCCGAGCAGTACTTC
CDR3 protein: CASSERDSAPEQYF